A single sample is the source of the 22 T cell receptor beta chains below, sequenced in a study of T cell repertoires in cytomegalovirus infection. Each CDR3 protein gets one entry after TCRdb re-called the reads with MiXCR. The sample shows tens of thousands of distinct CDR3 sequences, 3% to 4.5% of them seen only once. Sequencing input: PBMCs. The source is a human donor in good health (CMV status not recorded). Some clones in this sample may be carry-over from other donors' samples.

In its sample, this clonotype was seen many times. CDR3 DNA: TGTGCCAGCAGCTTCGGACTACCAGAGACCCAGTACTTC. Translated, it gives CASSFGLPETQYF. The chain links TRBV7-2 to TRBJ2-5; perhaps TRBD2 as D (6 bases). Germline V CDR1 and CDR2: SGHTA, FQGNSA. The V end was cut by 3 bases, the J end by 4 bases, with 9 bases between. This CDR3 comprises 13 residues. The full variable domain, in which reference TRBV7-2 and TRBJ2-5 provide the parts outside the CDR3, is GAGVSQSPSNKVTEKGKDVELRCDPISGHTALYWYRQSLGQGLEFLIYFQGNSAPDKSGLPSDRFSAERTGGSVSTLTIQRTQQEDSAVYLCASSFGLPETQYFGPGTRLLVL.

At least ten counts were recorded for this clonotype. The J gene is TRBJ2-1, the V gene TRBV6-2 or TRBV6-3, with a tentative D call TRBD2 (6 bases). Germline CDR1 and CDR2: MNHEY and SVGEGT. The CDR3 length is 15 residues. Between the trimmed V and J ends, which lost 2 bases and 2 bases, there was a span of 10 bases. This chain's CDR3 is CASSYDRRAYNEQFF. In nucleotides, the CDR3 is TGTGCCAGCAGTTACGACCGGAGGGCCTACAATGAGCAGTTCTTC.

This clonotype was detected ten times or more. This chain uses TRBV7-3 with TRBJ2-2; D gene unclear. V lost 1 base to trimming and J lost 1 base, with 1 base between them. Germline CDR1 and CDR2: SGHTA and FQGTGA. This CDR3 is 13 amino acids long. The CDR3 DNA reads TGTGCCAGCAGCTTAAGGAACACCGGGGAGCTGTTTTTT. This gives the protein CASSLRNTGELFF. Full variable domain (remainder filled in from reference TRBV7-3 and TRBJ2-2): GAGVSQTPSNKVTEKGKYVELRCDPISGHTALYWYRQSLGQGPEFLIYFQGTGAADDSGLPNDRFFAVRPEGSVSTLKIQRTERGDSAVYLCASSLRNTGELFFGEGSRLTVL.

This clonotype was detected a few times. This may be a read error: a much more frequent sequence differs by one nucleotide. V is TRBV5-6 and J is TRBJ1-4, with 7 positions matching TRBD1. In germline, CDR1 is SGHDT, CDR2 YYEEEE. The trim removed 5 bases at V and 9 bases at J, leaving 10 bases unmatched. The CDR3 runs 14 residues. This CDR3 is CASSLRQGGKKLFF. CDR3 nucleotides: TGTGCCAGCAGTTTAAGACAGGGAGGGAAAAAACTGTTTTTT.

This clonotype was recorded many times. The V gene is TRBV7-2, the J gene TRBJ1-4; TRBD1 is a possible D gene (5 bases). Germline lookup yields CDR1 SGHTA and CDR2 FQGNSA. The CDR3 length is 14 residues. V was cut by 3 bases and J by 7 bases, with 12 bases left in between. The CDR3 nucleotides read TGTGCCAGCAGCTTCGGCCAGGGCGGTGAAAAACTGTTTTTT. This sequence encodes CASSFGQGGEKLFF.

In this sample, this clonotype turned up many times. This rearrangement joins TRBV6-2 or TRBV6-3 to TRBJ1-5; 9 nucleotides match TRBD1. With 6 bases clipped from V and 6 bases from J, the junction kept 15 bases outside the gene matches. The CDR3 totals 17 residues. Germline lookup yields CDR1 MNHEY and CDR2 SVGEGT. The CDR3 reads CASRPTGGWSFVQPQHF. Written as DNA, the CDR3 is TGTGCCAGCAGACCAACAGGGGGCTGGTCATTCGTTCAGCCCCAGCATTTT.

This clonotype has at least ten counts. The gene calls are TRBV10-2 and TRBJ2-1; unclear D gene. V was cut by 5 bases and J by 9 bases, with 8 bases left in between. The germline V gene encodes CDR1 WSHSY and CDR2 SAAADI. The CDR3 spans 11 residues. The chain's CDR3 is CASSHGSEQFF. The CDR3 nucleotides read TGCGCCAGCAGTCATGGAAGTGAGCAGTTCTTC.

This clonotype showed up many times. The chain links TRBV4-1 to TRBJ2-7, with D unclear. The V gene's germline CDR1 is MGHRA and CDR2 YSYEKL. V shed 0 bases and J shed 0 bases, with 9 bases lying between them. The CDR3 runs to 15 residues. The CDR3, as DNA: TGCGCCAGCAGCCAAGAGTTATCGGGCTCCTACGAGCAGTACTTC. It translates to CASSQELSGSYEQYF.

Relative to its sample, this clonotype is medium-sized. Here the CDR3 reads CASSSLQGAYGYTF. The CDR3 DNA reads TGTGCCAGCAGCTCTCTACAGGGGGCCTATGGCTACACCTTC. V and J are TRBV7-2 and TRBJ1-2, with 9 bases identical to TRBD1. The CDR3 runs 14 residues. Germline lookup yields CDR1 SGHTA and CDR2 FQGNSA. V trimming: 4 bases; J trimming: 4 bases; junction bases outside the gene matches: 4.

This clonotype was observed at least ten times. J is TRBJ2-5 and V is TRBV7-8; the match to TRBD2 covers 7 bases. Trimming took 5 bases from V and 5 from J; bases not matched to a gene: 2. Germline V gene sequence: CDR1 SGHVS, CDR2 FQNEAQ. CDR3 size: 12 residues. The CDR3: CASSRGGETQYF. In nucleotides, the CDR3 is TGTGCCAGCAGCAGGGGAGGGGAGACCCAGTACTTC.

This clonotype was recorded many times. This chain links TRBV7-2 with TRBJ2-7; 8 bases are shared with TRBD2. The length of the CDR3 is 14 residues. Germline values: CDR1 SGHTA, CDR2 FQGNSA. The ends lost 6 bases at V and 4 bases at J; junction bases unmatched: 8. The CDR3 reads CASRQTGTRYEQYF. CDR3 DNA: TGTGCCAGCAGGCAAACCGGGACTAGATACGAGCAGTACTTC.

This clonotype has at least ten counts. The CDR3 coding sequence is TGTGCCAGCAGCTTTACCGGGACAGGTCACTACGAGCAGTACTTC. Amino acids: CASSFTGTGHYEQYF. The gene calls are TRBV7-2 and TRBJ2-7; 8 positions match TRBD1. J gave up 3 bases and V 3 bases, and 7 bases lay outside the gene matches. The CDR3 runs 15 residues. Germline-derived CDR1 and CDR2 are SGHTA and FQGNSA.

This clonotype was detected many times. The CDR3 DNA reads as TGTGCCAGCAGTTTATCGCCCGGCTACCAAGGTGAAAAACTGTTTTTT. This gives the protein CASSLSPGYQGEKLFF. V usage is TRBV27 and J usage is TRBJ1-4; D unclear. Germline-derived CDR1 and CDR2 are MNHEY and SMNVEV (reference sequence). The CDR3 loop spans 16 amino acids. V dropped 0 bases and J dropped 7 bases, with 15 bases sitting between them.

The chain couples TRBV28 to TRBJ2-1, with TRBD2 identical over 8 bases. The J segment lost 7 bases and the V segment lost 7 bases, leaving 12 bases of the junction unmatched. CDR1 is MDHEN and CDR2 is SYDVKM in the germline V gene. The CDR3 sequence is 15 residues long. The CDR3 region is CASNRAGAGRNEQFF. In DNA form, the CDR3 reads TGTGCCAGCAATAGAGCGGGGGCTGGGAGGAATGAGCAGTTCTTC.

This clonotype was counted many times. The rearrangement uses TRBV7-2 and TRBJ2-6, with TRBD2 identical over 11 bases. The length of the CDR3 is 18 residues. The germline V gene encodes CDR1 SGHTA and CDR2 FQGNSA. The ends lost 5 bases at V and 1 base at J; junction bases unmatched: 7. The CDR3 sequence: CASSLTSGSRSGANVLTF. The CDR3 nucleotides read TGTGCCAGCAGCCTCACTAGCGGGAGTCGATCTGGGGCCAACGTCCTGACTTTC.

This clonotype has a count of ten or more. V and J are TRBV28 and TRBJ2-3, with 9 nucleotides matching TRBD2. Trimming at V came to 7 bases and at J to 2 bases, leaving 4 bases not matched to a gene. Germline assignment: CDR1 MDHEN and CDR2 SYDVKM. The CDR3 consists of 14 residues. The DNA for the CDR3 is TGTGCCAGCAATGGCGGGAGGGCCACAGATACGCAGTATTTT. This translates into CASNGGRATDTQYF.

Ten or more counts support this clonotype. This chain uses TRBV7-3 with TRBJ2-2; D remains unclear. The V and J ends lost 5 bases and 8 bases respectively, with 9 bases between them. CDR3 length equals 12 residues. Germline V lookup: CDR1 SGHTA, CDR2 FQGTGA. CDR3 region: CASSPYRGELFF. CDR3 nucleotide sequence: TGTGCCAGCAGCCCTTATCGGGGGGAGCTGTTTTTT. The whole variable domain, filled in from reference TRBV7-3 and TRBJ2-2, reads GAGVSQTPSNKVTEKGKYVELRCDPISGHTALYWYRQSLGQGPEFLIYFQGTGAADDSGLPNDRFFAVRPEGSVSTLKIQRTERGDSAVYLCASSPYRGELFFGEGSRLTVL.

This clonotype was observed a few times. The chain carries TRBV7-8 and TRBJ1-5; no reliable D call. V lost 0 bases, J lost 0 bases, and 9 bases lay in between. CDR3 length equals 16 residues. From germline, CDR1 is SGHVS and CDR2 FQNEAQ. CDR3 nucleotide sequence: TGTGCCAGCAGCTTAGCGGTGGTTTATAGCAATCAGCCCCAGCATTTT. Its translation: CASSLAVVYSNQPQHF.

This clonotype showed up many times. The V call is TRBV7-2, the J call TRBJ2-3; D remains ambiguous. With 6 bases removed from V and 1 base from J, the gap between germline ends came to 5 bases. This CDR3 spans 12 amino acids. Germline V lookup: CDR1 SGHTA, CDR2 FQGNSA. The CDR3: CASSLGTDTQYF. The CDR3 DNA sequence: TGTGCCAGCAGTCTGGGCACAGATACGCAGTATTTT.

This clonotype was counted ten times or more. CDR3 region: CASSSTGSNYGYTF. Here the CDR3 DNA reads TGTGCCAGCAGTTCGACAGGTTCTAACTATGGCTACACCTTC. The V and J genes are TRBV12-3 or TRBV12-4 and TRBJ1-2; D is possibly TRBD1 (6 bases). Trimming left V 4 bases short and J 0 bases short, with 9 bases between. CDR3 length equals 14 residues.

There are many counts of this clonotype. The chain combines TRBV2 with TRBJ2-2; tentatively, D is TRBD1 (5 bases). This CDR3 has 14 amino acids. V gave up 4 bases and J gave up 4 bases, with 10 bases separating them. Germline lookup yields CDR1 SNHLY and CDR2 FYNNEI. The CDR3 coding sequence is TGTGCCAGCAGTGCCAGGGCGACCACCGGGGAGCTGTTTTTT. Translated: CASSARATTGELFF.

This clonotype was seen many times. The J gene is TRBJ2-1, the V gene TRBV7-9; D gene ambiguous. The CDR3 extends over 17 amino acids. Germline V gene data show CDR1 as SEHNR and CDR2 as FQNEAQ (reference sequence). Trimming stripped 0 bases from V and 5 bases from J, with 17 bases between. CDR3 loop: CASSLAEASRNNNEQFF. The CDR3 DNA follows: TGTGCCAGCAGCTTAGCGGAAGCCTCCAGAAACAACAATGAGCAGTTCTTC.